The 13 T cell receptor beta chains in this list originate from one sample, sequenced in a study of technical replicates of blood from several donors. Sequencing used immunoSEQ multiplex PCR; TCRdb keeps in-frame clones, though not all of them. The top ten clones hold roughly 0.2% of a sample with approximately 100,000 clones, 90% to 97% of them seen once. The sequencing sample was made of T cells isolated from PBMCs. The receptors were gathered from a human donor in good health.

The chain carries TRBV4-2 and TRBJ2-7; D is perhaps TRBD2 (6 bases). Per the germline V gene, CDR1 is LGHNA and CDR2 is YNFKEQ. V was pared by 0 bases and J by 5 bases, with 20 bases between. The length of the CDR3 is 17 residues. CDR3 nucleotide sequence: TGTGCCAGCAGCCAAGAGGGAGGATATGGCACAATCCACGAGCAGTACTTC. This sequence encodes CASSQEGGYGTIHEQYF.

CDR3 nucleotide sequence: TGTGCCAGCAGCCAAGCGGGGGAGAACACTGAAGCTTTCTTT. Residues: CASSQAGENTEAFF. The chain links TRBV4-2 to TRBJ1-1, with D perhaps matching TRBD1 (5 bases). The CDR3 sequence is 14 residues long. CDR1 and CDR2 (germline): LGHNA, YNFKEQ. V was cut by 1 base and J by 1 base, with 7 bases left in between.

The V gene is TRBV6-6, the J gene TRBJ1-5; D is possibly TRBD1 (6 bases). Germline V gene data show CDR1 as MNHNY and CDR2 as SVGAGI (reference sequence). CDR3 length equals 15 residues. V lost 5 bases and J 4 bases, leaving 15 bases between the germline ends. CDR3 amino acids: CASSPPGERNQPQHF. CDR3 nucleotides: TGTGCCAGCAGTCCGCCAGGGGAAAGGAATCAGCCCCAGCATTTT.

The chain carries TRBV25-1 and TRBJ2-3; D might be TRBD1 (7 bases). The V gene's germline CDR1 is MGHDK and CDR2 SYGVNS. The CDR3 is 15 residues long. Trimming stripped 4 bases from V and 2 bases from J, with 13 bases between. CDR3 DNA sequence: TGTGCCAGCAGTGGGCGGGACAGCCTCACAGATACGCAGTATTTT. This translates into CASSGRDSLTDTQYF.

The chain couples TRBV5-1 to TRBJ1-4; D is possibly TRBD1 (6 bases). Germline V gene data show CDR1 as SGHRS and CDR2 as YFSETQ. V lost 0 bases and J 6 bases, leaving 15 bases between the germline ends. This CDR3 contains 16 residues. CDR3 in amino acids: CASSLGVQGRDEKLFF. The CDR3 DNA is TGCGCCAGCAGCTTGGGAGTCCAGGGGAGGGATGAAAAACTGTTTTTT.

V gene TRBV7-2 combines with J gene TRBJ2-4, with a tentative D call TRBD1 (5 bases). Trimming removed 6 bases from V and 2 bases from J, with 11 bases in between. The CDR3 has 14 residues. The germline V gene encodes CDR1 SGHTA and CDR2 FQGNSA. The CDR3 loop reads CASRVDISKNIQYF. In DNA, the CDR3 is TGTGCCAGCAGGGTGGACATATCCAAAAACATTCAGTACTTC.

The chain uses TRBV6-5 and TRBJ1-1, with TRBD1 identical over 8 bases. Trimming at V came to 2 bases and at J to 1 base, leaving 0 bases not matched to a gene. CDR1 MNHEY and CDR2 SVGAGI come from the germline V gene. This CDR3 region has 14 residues. The CDR3 here is CASSYGTGNTEAFF. CDR3 bases: TGTGCCAGCAGTTACGGGACAGGGAACACTGAAGCTTTCTTT.

The chain is built from TRBV11-3 and TRBJ2-2; TRBD2 might be the D (5 bases). CDR1 is SGHNT, CDR2 YENEEA, per germline. V lost 7 bases and J 3 bases, leaving 12 bases between the germline ends. The CDR3 runs 14 residues. The CDR3 region is CASMKTTDTGELFF. CDR3 DNA: TGTGCCAGCATGAAGACTACCGACACCGGGGAGCTGTTTTTT.

The chain uses TRBV14 and TRBJ2-6; 8 nucleotides agree with TRBD2. V lost 0 bases to trimming and J lost 0 bases; unmatched junction nucleotides: 19. The V gene's germline CDR1 is SGHDN and CDR2 FVKESK. This CDR3 contains 23 residues. CDR3 residues: CASSQEGSSGGAIVYSGANVLTF. The CDR3 region has the DNA TGTGCCAGCAGCCAAGAAGGGTCCAGCGGGGGCGCGATTGTCTACTCTGGGGCCAACGTCCTGACTTTC.

The rearrangement uses TRBV29-1 and TRBJ1-1; 7 bases match TRBD1. Unmatched junction bases numbered 6, after V lost 7 bases and J lost 1 base. CDR3 length: 13 amino acids. Germline V gives CDR1 SQVTM, CDR2 ANQGSEA. The CDR3 region has the DNA TGCAGCGGAAACAGGGGCACGAACACTGAAGCTTTCTTT. It specifies CSGNRGTNTEAFF.

This chain connects TRBV27 to TRBJ2-4, with TRBD2 as a possible D gene (6 bases). V was pared by 8 bases and J by 7 bases, with 21 bases between. Germline V gene sequence: CDR1 MNHEY, CDR2 SMNVEV (reference sequence). The CDR3 extends over 15 amino acids. The CDR3 DNA sequence: TGTGCCAGCCGCTCCGATACTAGCCCGTCCAACATTCAGTACTTC. Translated, it gives CASRSDTSPSNIQYF.

With regard to this clone: Other DNA variants within this sample encode the same CDR3. V is TRBV19 and J is TRBJ2-7; weak D call: TRBD1 (5 bases). The CDR3 is made up of 13 amino acids. Germline V CDR1 and CDR2: LNHDA, SQIVND (reference sequence). V lost 1 base to trimming and J lost 6 bases, with 10 bases between them. The DNA for the CDR3 is TGTGCCAGTAGTATAGGGCAGGGTGGCGAGCAGTACTTC. It specifies CASSIGQGGEQYF. The whole variable domain, remainder taken from reference TRBV19 and TRBJ2-7, is DGGITQSPKYLFRKEGQNVTLSCEQNLNHDAMYWYRQDPGQGLRLIYYSQIVNDFQKGDIAEGYSVSREKKESFPLTVTSAQKNPTAFYLCASSIGQGGEQYFGPGTRLTVT.

The rearrangement uses TRBV6-5 and TRBJ2-7; 11 positions match TRBD1. The trim removed 8 bases at V and 5 bases at J, leaving 5 bases unmatched. CDR1 and CDR2 from the germline V gene are MNHEY and SVGAGI. The CDR3 spans 13 residues. In nucleotides, the CDR3 is TGTGCCAGCTCCGGGACAGGGGGGAACGAGCAGTACTTC. This codes for CASSGTGGNEQYF.